This TCR beta chain was obtained from a study of Ad26.COV2.S vaccination and SARS-CoV-2 variants. Background on the study: Each vaccinee took Ad26.COV2.S intramuscularly, once or twice 56 days apart.

Study outcomes and limitations: Non-spike TCR breadth did not differ much between vaccine and placebo recipients. It is possible that the TCR breadth and depth analyses underestimated the total T cell responses.

The table came from immunoSEQ multiplex PCR; TCRdb's copy has only in-frame clones and leaves some out. This sample has approximately 480,000 clones, with about 83% found just once. Germline loops: CDR1 LNHDA, CDR2 SQIVND (reference sequence). The CDR3 runs 14 residues. Losses at the gene ends were 8 bases for V and 4 bases for J; bases not matched to a gene: 5. Regarding treatment: around 19 received Ad26.COV2.S at low or high dose, single or two shots; roughly five received placebo; per-sample allocation not given. Samples were taken on day 63 after the first vaccine or placebo injection. The vaccine antigen was prefusion-stabilized Wuhan SARS-CoV-2 spike. About this clone itself: Its antigen is as yet unknown.

The chain carries TRBV19 and TRBJ2-1, with TRBD1 matching over 10 bases. The input for sequencing was peripheral blood, taken in a trial of Ad26.COV2.S vaccine versus placebo. The TCR was taken from a person aged 18-65 years who received the Ad26.COV2.S COVID-19 vaccine or a placebo. CDR3 nucleotides: TGTGCCAGTCGCCGGGACAGGGGATACAATGAGCAGTTCTTC. It encodes CASRRDRGYNEQFF.